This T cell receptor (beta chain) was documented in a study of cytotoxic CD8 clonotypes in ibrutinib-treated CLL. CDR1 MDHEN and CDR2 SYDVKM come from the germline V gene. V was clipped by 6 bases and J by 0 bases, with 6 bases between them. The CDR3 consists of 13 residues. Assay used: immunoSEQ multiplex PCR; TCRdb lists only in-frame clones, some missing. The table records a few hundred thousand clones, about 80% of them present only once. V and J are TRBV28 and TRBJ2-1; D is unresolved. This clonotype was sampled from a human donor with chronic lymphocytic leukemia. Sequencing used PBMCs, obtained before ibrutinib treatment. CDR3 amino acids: CASRWSSYNEQFF. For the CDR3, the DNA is TGTGCCAGCAGGTGGAGCTCCTACAATGAGCAGTTCTTC.